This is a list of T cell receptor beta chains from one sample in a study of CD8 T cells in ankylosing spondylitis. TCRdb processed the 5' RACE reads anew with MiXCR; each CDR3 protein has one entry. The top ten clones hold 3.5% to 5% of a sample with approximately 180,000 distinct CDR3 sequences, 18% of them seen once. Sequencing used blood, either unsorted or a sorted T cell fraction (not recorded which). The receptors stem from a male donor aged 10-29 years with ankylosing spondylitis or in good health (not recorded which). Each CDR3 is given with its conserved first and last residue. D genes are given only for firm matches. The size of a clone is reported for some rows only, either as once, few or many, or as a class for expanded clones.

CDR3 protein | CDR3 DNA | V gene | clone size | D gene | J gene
CSAGDQSYNEQFF | TGCAGTGCCGGGGACCAATCCTACAATGAGCAGTTCTTC | TRBV20-1 | once | - | TRBJ2-1
CASSPDSARTDTQYF | TGTGCCAGCAGTCCCGACAGCGCCCGGACAGATACGCAGTATTTT | TRBV2 | - | - | TRBJ2-3
CASSFQTSGTRAYEQYF | TGTGCCAGCAGCTTCCAAACCTCCGGGACGCGTGCGTACGAGCAGTACTTC | TRBV7-9 | many | - | TRBJ2-7
CATHSVYTQYF | TGTGCCACCCACAGCGTTTATACGCAGTATTTT | TRBV7-9 | many | - | TRBJ2-3
CASSLEALGGLAGASDTQYF | TGCGCCAGCAGCTTGGAGGCCCTTGGAGGTTTGGCGGGAGCTTCCGATACGCAGTATTTT | TRBV5-1 | many | TRBD2 | TRBJ2-3
CASSPLPLSGLVSYNEQFF | TGTGCCAGCTCACCACTCCCCCTTTCAGGACTAGTCTCCTACAATGAGCAGTTCTTC | TRBV18 | few | TRBD2 | TRBJ2-1
CASSFRQHNEQFF | TGCGCCAGCAGCTTCCGGCAGCACAATGAGCAGTTCTTC | TRBV5-1 | many | - | TRBJ2-1
CSATSGSVDEQYF | TGCAGTGCTACTAGCGGGAGCGTCGACGAGCAGTACTTC | TRBV20-1 | many | TRBD2 | TRBJ2-7
CASSTRGLYAGYTF | TGTGCCAGCAGTACCAGGGGGCTTTATGCGGGCTACACCTTC | TRBV12-3/TRBV12-4 | many | TRBD1 | TRBJ1-2
CASSSGPGLGFDTQYF | TGTGCCAGCAGCTCCGGACCGGGACTGGGCTTCGATACGCAGTATTTT | TRBV7-8 | many | - | TRBJ2-3
CSVDIPGPLIKETQYF | TGCAGCGTTGATATCCCGGGACCGCTGATCAAGGAGACCCAGTACTTC | TRBV29-1 | many | - | TRBJ2-5
CSVSLRATPEAFF | TGCAGCGTTAGCCTCCGGGCGACACCCGAAGCTTTCTTT | TRBV29-1 | - | - | TRBJ1-1
CASSQGEVRGLQFF | TGTGCCAGCAGCCAAGGGGAAGTCAGGGGGCTTCAGTTCTTC | TRBV3-1 | - | TRBD1 | TRBJ2-1
CASSPTPGLAGALAFF | TGTGCCAGCAGCCCTACGCCGGGACTAGCGGGAGCCCTGGCGTTCTTC | TRBV7-9 | many | TRBD2 | TRBJ2-1
CASSDRLAHEQFF | TGTGCCAGCAGTGATCGACTAGCCCATGAGCAGTTCTTC | TRBV25-1 | many | TRBD2 | TRBJ2-1
CASSGASDEQYF | TGTGCCAGCTCAGGTGCCTCGGACGAGCAGTACTTC | TRBV18 | few | - | TRBJ2-7
CASSPPGLANEKLFF | TGTGCCAGCTCACCACCGGGGCTGGCTAATGAAAAACTGTTTTTT | TRBV18 | - | - | TRBJ1-4
CASSPRKVTEAFF | TGTGCCAGCAGCCCGCGGAAGGTCACTGAAGCTTTCTTT | TRBV7-9 | - | - | TRBJ1-1
CSATQASSNSPLHF | TGCAGTGCTACACAGGCCTCTTCTAATTCACCCCTCCACTTT | TRBV20-1 | many | - | TRBJ1-6
CASSLRGTYNEQFF | TGTGCCAGCAGCTTACGGGGGACCTACAATGAGCAGTTCTTC | TRBV7-9 | many | - | TRBJ2-1
CATMVNPGDEQFF | TGTGCCACAATGGTAAATCCGGGAGATGAGCAGTTCTTC | TRBV24-1 | - | - | TRBJ2-1
CATSRDFRADTQYF | TGTGCCACCAGCAGAGACTTTAGGGCGGATACGCAGTATTTT | TRBV15 | few | - | TRBJ2-3
CSAQGSATNEKLFF | TGCAGTGCTCAGGGCTCAGCAACTAATGAAAAACTGTTTTTT | TRBV20-1 | many | - | TRBJ1-4
CASNPGTERLYGYTF | TGTGCCAGCAATCCCGGGACGGAACGCCTTTATGGCTACACCTTC | TRBV5-6 | many | - | TRBJ1-2
CASSVNRGTGGLFF | TGTGCCAGCAGTGTAAACAGGGGCACCGGGGGGCTGTTTTTT | TRBV25-1 | - | - | TRBJ2-2
CASSQPRAVPTDVGENIQYF | TGCGCCAGCAGTCAACCGCGTGCCGTCCCGACCGATGTAGGGGAAAACATTCAGTACTTC | TRBV23-1 | - | - | TRBJ2-4
CASSEETGVSYNEQFF | TGTGCCAGCAGTGAAGAAACAGGGGTATCCTACAATGAGCAGTTCTTC | TRBV2 | - | TRBD1 | TRBJ2-1
CAISDWDELDQPQHF | TGTGCCATCAGTGACTGGGACGAATTGGATCAGCCCCAGCATTTT | TRBV10-3 | - | - | TRBJ1-5
CASSQVEDPSYEQYF | TGCGCCAGCAGCCAAGTGGAGGATCCCTCCTACGAGCAGTACTTC | TRBV4-1 | - | - | TRBJ2-7
CASRLTGTNTDTQYF | TGTGCCAGCAGGCTGACAGGAACTAACACAGATACGCAGTATTTT | TRBV12-3/TRBV12-4 | many | - | TRBJ2-3
CASSYTPGPRGYEQYF | TGTGCCAGCAGCTATACGCCGGGACCCAGGGGGTACGAGCAGTACTTC | TRBV11-2 | many | TRBD1 | TRBJ2-7
CASSLEVGGITDTQYF | TGTGCCAGCAGTTTAGAAGTCGGGGGGATCACAGATACGCAGTATTTT | TRBV12-3/TRBV12-4 | many | TRBD2 | TRBJ2-3
CASSLEAYNEQFF | TGTGCCAGCAGCTTAGAGGCCTACAATGAGCAGTTCTTC | TRBV7-2 | once | - | TRBJ2-1
CSAKTGPGTDTQYF | TGCAGTGCAAAGACAGGGCCTGGCACAGATACGCAGTATTTT | TRBV20-1 | - | TRBD1 | TRBJ2-3
CASSHPDRSRGAGELFF | TGTGCCAGCAGTCACCCTGACAGGAGCCGAGGAGCCGGGGAGCTGTTTTTT | TRBV6-2/TRBV6-3 | many | - | TRBJ2-2
CASSLALAGGKYNEQFF | TGTGCCAGCAGCTTAGCGCTGGCGGGAGGAAAATACAATGAGCAGTTCTTC | TRBV7-9 | many | TRBD2 | TRBJ2-1
CASSLTGRVSEQYF | TGTGCCAGCAGTTTAACCGGGAGGGTTTCCGAGCAGTACTTC | TRBV27 | many | TRBD2 | TRBJ2-7
CASSPHWRASLNEKLFF | TGTGCCAGCAGCCCTCATTGGCGGGCCAGTCTTAATGAAAAACTGTTTTTT | TRBV7-8 | many | - | TRBJ1-4
CSARVRAGNTIYF | TGCAGTGCTAGAGTCCGAGCTGGAAACACCATATATTTT | TRBV20-1 | many | - | TRBJ1-3
CASSYSGLAGLGNEQFF | TGTGCCAGCAGTTACTCGGGACTAGCGGGACTAGGAAATGAGCAGTTCTTC | TRBV6-6 | - | TRBD2 | TRBJ2-1
CASSLKNRETQYF | TGTGCCAGCAGTTTGAAAAATCGGGAGACCCAGTACTTC | TRBV12-3/TRBV12-4 | many | - | TRBJ2-5
CASSLARGAYTF | TGTGCCAGCAGTTTAGCGCGGGGGGCTTACACCTTC | TRBV12-3/TRBV12-4 | many | - | TRBJ1-2
CARGGPPDTQYF | TGTGCCAGGGGGGGGCCCCCAGATACGCAGTATTTT | TRBV25-1 | many | - | TRBJ2-3
CASSSGTAGNTIYF | TGTGCCAGCAGCTCGGGAACAGCTGGAAACACCATATATTTT | TRBV7-8 | many | - | TRBJ1-3
CASRLGMNTEAFF | TGTGCCAGCAGACTCGGGATGAACACTGAAGCTTTCTTT | TRBV11-2 | many | - | TRBJ1-1
CASTSRTGAANTGELFF | TGCGCCAGCACCTCCCGGACGGGGGCCGCGAACACCGGGGAGCTGTTTTTT | TRBV5-1 | many | - | TRBJ2-2
CSASFGLNAEAFF | TGCAGTGCTAGTTTTGGCCTTAACGCTGAAGCTTTCTTT | TRBV20-1 | - | - | TRBJ1-1
CASSGMIQETQYF | TGTGCCAGCAGCGGGATGATCCAAGAGACCCAGTACTTC | TRBV11-1 | once | - | TRBJ2-5
CAISESRLGTNEQFF | TGTGCCATCAGTGAGTCGCGACTAGGAACGAATGAGCAGTTCTTC | TRBV10-3 | many | - | TRBJ2-1
CASSGTVYEQFF | TGTGCCAGCAGCGGGACAGTTTATGAGCAGTTCTTC | TRBV12-3/TRBV12-4 | many | TRBD1 | TRBJ2-1
CAREGPGLAVYNEQFF | TGTGCCAGGGAGGGACCTGGACTAGCGGTTTACAATGAGCAGTTCTTC | TRBV3-1 | - | TRBD2 | TRBJ2-1
CASSLDPGTSYNEQFF | TGCGCCAGCAGCTTGGATCCGGGGACCTCCTACAATGAGCAGTTCTTC | TRBV5-1 | many | - | TRBJ2-1
CSVTGGQGRRYNEQFF | TGCAGCGTGACGGGGGGACAGGGGAGGAGGTACAATGAGCAGTTCTTC | TRBV29-1 | few | TRBD1 | TRBJ2-1
CAATLAGSTDTQYF | TGTGCCGCAACCTTAGCGGGATCCACAGATACGCAGTATTTT | TRBV6-2/TRBV6-3 | few | TRBD2 | TRBJ2-3
CASSSRRTGAPEQYF | TGTGCCAGCAGCTCGAGGAGGACAGGGGCGCCCGAGCAGTACTTC | TRBV7-9 | many | TRBD1 | TRBJ2-7